The source of this T cell receptor beta chain is a study of blood T cell repertoires in COVID-19. Turning to the study itself: In each case, the material was cDNA or gDNA derived from T cells, B-cell-depleted T cells, or PBMCs.

In the authors' methods: Quantification of nucleated cells was approximated via reference gene primer amplification. The repertoire was sequenced with immunoSEQ multiplex PCR; TCRdb's copy has only in-frame clones and lacks some. The D gene and trimming were derived from the DNA, and the V and J assignments and clone size from that table. This table has some 60,000 clones, around 86% appearing once. The J segment lost 5 bases and the V segment lost 6 bases, leaving 1 base of the junction unmatched. Germline CDR1 reads SQVTM; CDR2 reads ANQGSEA. CDR3 size: 11 residues. This chain joins TRBV29-1 and TRBJ1-2, with 9 nucleotides matching TRBD1. The sample comprised peripheral blood. The TCR originated in a woman of 80 years or more with active or convalescent COVID-19. The CDR3 region is CSVTGGYGYTF. The CDR3, as DNA: TGCAGCGTGACAGGGGGTTATGGCTACACCTTC.